This T cell receptor beta chain was captured in a study of blood T cell repertoires in COVID-19. At the level of the study: Donors in the United States, Italy and Spain gave samples during acute or convalescent COVID-19. Sources were T cells, B-cell-depleted T cells, or PBMCs; the material itself was cDNA or gDNA.

The CDR3 contains 16 residues. Germline values: CDR1 MNHNS, CDR2 SASEGT. Trimming removed 4 bases from V and 2 bases from J, with 17 bases in between. This clone showed up just a few times. In the source study's methods: Nucleated cell counts were estimated from reference gene primer amplification. This table comes from immunoSEQ multiplex PCR, and its TCRdb copy is limited to in-frame clones, with some not included. V and J calls and clone size are given by that table; D and trimming were obtained from the DNA. The sample records hundreds of thousands of clones, around 90% being singletons. The sample consisted of peripheral blood. The receptor was derived from a man aged 55 to 70 who had recovered from COVID-19. The chain couples TRBV6-1 to TRBJ1-2; D perhaps matches TRBD1 (6 bases). The DNA of the CDR3 is TGTGCCAGCAGTGCCCCCCCGACAGGCTTGAACTATGGCTACACCTTC. Encoded protein: CASSAPPTGLNYGYTF.